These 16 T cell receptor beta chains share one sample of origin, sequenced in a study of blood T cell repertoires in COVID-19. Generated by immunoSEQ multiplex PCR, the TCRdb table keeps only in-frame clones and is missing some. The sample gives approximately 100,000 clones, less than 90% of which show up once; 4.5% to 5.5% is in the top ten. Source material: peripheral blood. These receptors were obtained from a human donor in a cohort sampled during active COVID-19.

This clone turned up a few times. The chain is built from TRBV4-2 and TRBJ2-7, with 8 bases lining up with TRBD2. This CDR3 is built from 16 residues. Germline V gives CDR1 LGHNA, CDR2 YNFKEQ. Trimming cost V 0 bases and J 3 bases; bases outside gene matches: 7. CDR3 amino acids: CASSQDFVRGGYEQYF. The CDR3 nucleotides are TGTGCCAGCAGCCAAGATTTCGTACGGGGGGGCTACGAGCAGTACTTC.

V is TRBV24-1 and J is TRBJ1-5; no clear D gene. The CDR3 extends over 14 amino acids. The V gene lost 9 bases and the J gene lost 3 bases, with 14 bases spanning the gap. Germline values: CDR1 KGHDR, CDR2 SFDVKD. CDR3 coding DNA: TGTGCCACCCAGAGAGGCCTGCCCAATCAGCCCCAGCATTTT. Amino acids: CATQRGLPNQPQHF.

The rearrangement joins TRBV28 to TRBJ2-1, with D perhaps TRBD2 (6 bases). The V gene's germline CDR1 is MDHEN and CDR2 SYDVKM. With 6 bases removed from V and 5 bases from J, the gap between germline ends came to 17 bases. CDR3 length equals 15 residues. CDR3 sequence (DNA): TGTGCCAGCAGCCGGGACTCCCCAGGGCACAATGAGCAGTTCTTC. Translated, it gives CASSRDSPGHNEQFF.

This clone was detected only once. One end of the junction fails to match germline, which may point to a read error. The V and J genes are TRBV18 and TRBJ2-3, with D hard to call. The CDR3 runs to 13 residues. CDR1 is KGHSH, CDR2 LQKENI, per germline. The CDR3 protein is CASSPAATNTQYF. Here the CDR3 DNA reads TGTGCCAGCTCACCAGCGGCCACAAATACGCAGTATTTT.

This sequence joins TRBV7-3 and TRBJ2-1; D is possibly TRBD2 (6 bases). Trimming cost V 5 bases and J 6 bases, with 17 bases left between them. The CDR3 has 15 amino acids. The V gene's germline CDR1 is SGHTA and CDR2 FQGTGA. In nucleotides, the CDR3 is TGTGCCAGCAGCCATCCGGGACTCGCGCCCAATGAGCAGTTCTTC. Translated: CASSHPGLAPNEQFF.

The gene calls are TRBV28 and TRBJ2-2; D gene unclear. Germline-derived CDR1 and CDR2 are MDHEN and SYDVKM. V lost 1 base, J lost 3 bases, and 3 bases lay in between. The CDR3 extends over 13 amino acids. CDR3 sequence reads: CASSLSDTGELFF. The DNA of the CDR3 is TGTGCCAGCAGTTTATCGGACACCGGGGAGCTGTTTTTT.

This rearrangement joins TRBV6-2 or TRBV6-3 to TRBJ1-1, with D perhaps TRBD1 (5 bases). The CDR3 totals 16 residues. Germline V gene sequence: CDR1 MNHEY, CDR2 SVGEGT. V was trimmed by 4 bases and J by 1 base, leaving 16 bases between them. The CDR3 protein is CASSSLLGRGNTEAFF. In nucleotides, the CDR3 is TGTGCCAGCAGTTCCCTTCTGGGGAGGGGGAACACTGAAGCTTTCTTT.

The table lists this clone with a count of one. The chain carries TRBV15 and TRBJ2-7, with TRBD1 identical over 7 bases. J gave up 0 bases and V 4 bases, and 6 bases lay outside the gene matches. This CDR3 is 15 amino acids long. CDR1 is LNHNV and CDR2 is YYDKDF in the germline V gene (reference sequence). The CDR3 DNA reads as TGTGCCACCAGCACCCGGGACAGACGCTCCTACGAGCAGTACTTC. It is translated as CATSTRDRRSYEQYF.

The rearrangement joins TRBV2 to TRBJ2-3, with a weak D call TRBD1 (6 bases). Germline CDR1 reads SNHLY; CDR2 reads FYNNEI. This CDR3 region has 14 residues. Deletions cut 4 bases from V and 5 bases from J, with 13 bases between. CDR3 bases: TGTGCCAGCAGTGTTGGACAGCTGGTAGATACGCAGTATTTT. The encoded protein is CASSVGQLVDTQYF.

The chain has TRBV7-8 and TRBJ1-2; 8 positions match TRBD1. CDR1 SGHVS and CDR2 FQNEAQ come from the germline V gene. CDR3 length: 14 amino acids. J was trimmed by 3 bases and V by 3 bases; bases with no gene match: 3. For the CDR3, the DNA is TGTGCCAGCAGCTTGTCAGGGGGCGACTATGGCTACACCTTC. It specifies CASSLSGGDYGYTF.

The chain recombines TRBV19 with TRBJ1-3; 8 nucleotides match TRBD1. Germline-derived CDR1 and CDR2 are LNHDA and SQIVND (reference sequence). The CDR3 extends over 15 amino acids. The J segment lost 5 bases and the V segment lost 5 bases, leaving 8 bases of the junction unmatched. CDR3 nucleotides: TGTGCCAGTAGTCTCCAGGGGGCTTTGAGAAACACCATATATTTT. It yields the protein CASSLQGALRNTIYF.

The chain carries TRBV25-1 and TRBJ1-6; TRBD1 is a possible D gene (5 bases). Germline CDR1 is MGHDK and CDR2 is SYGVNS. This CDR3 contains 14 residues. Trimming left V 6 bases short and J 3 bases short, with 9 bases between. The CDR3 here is CASRLGGYNSPLHF. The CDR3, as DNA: TGTGCCAGCAGGCTGGGGGGCTATAATTCACCCCTCCACTTT.

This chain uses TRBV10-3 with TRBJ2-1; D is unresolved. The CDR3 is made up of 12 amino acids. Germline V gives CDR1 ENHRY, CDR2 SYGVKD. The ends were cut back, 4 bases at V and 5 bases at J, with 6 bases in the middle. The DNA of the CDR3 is TGTGCCATCAGTGGACTCAACAATGAGCAGTTCTTC. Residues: CAISGLNNEQFF.

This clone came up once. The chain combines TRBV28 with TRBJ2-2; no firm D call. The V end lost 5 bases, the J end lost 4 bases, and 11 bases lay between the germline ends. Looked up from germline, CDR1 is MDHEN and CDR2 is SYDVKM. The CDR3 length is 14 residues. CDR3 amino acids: CASSPDSVTGELFF. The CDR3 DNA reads TGTGCCAGCAGTCCTGACTCCGTCACCGGGGAGCTGTTTTTT.

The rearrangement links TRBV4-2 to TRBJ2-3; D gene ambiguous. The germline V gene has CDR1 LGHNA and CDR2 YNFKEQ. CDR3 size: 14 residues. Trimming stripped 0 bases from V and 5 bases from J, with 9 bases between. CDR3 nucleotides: TGTGCCAGCAGCCAAGAATGGGCAGGAGATACGCAGTATTTT. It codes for CASSQEWAGDTQYF.

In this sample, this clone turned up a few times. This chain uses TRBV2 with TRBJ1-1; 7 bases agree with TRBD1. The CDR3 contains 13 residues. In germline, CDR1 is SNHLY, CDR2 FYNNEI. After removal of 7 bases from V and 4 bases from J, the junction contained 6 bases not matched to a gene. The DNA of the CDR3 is TGTGCCAGCACTCAGGGGGAAGGCACTGAAGCTTTCTTT. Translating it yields CASTQGEGTEAFF.